The 10 T cell receptor beta chains in this list originate from one sample, sequenced in a study of T cells after yellow fever vaccination. TCRdb used MiXCR to reprocess the 5' RACE reads, holding one entry per CDR3 protein. This sample has some 260,000 distinct CDR3 sequences, with roughly 5.2% found just once. Sequenced material: CD4+ T cells sorted from PBMCs, taken on the day of the yellow fever booster vaccination. Source of these receptors: a man between 18 and 29 years old who received the YFV17D yellow fever vaccine.

The chain employs TRBV21-1 and TRBJ1-1; no DNA check was done on the table's D call, TRBD1. TRBV21-1 is noted as a pseudogene. There are 14 residues in the CDR3. This CDR3 is CASSKAQGNTEAFF. CDR3 sequence (DNA): TGTGCCAGCAGCAAAGCACAGGGGAACACTGAAGCTTTCTTT.

In its sample, this clonotype was seen many times. J is TRBJ2-3 and V is TRBV7-6; tentatively, D is TRBD1 (6 bases). Trimming removed 0 bases from V and 6 bases from J, with 16 bases in between. This CDR3 has 16 residues. Germline values: CDR1 SGHVS, CDR2 FNYEAQ. The chain's CDR3 is CASSLASSGQGDTQYF. DNA for the CDR3: TGTGCCAGCAGCTTAGCGTCTTCGGGGCAGGGGGATACGCAGTATTTT.

This clonotype was detected only a few times. V gene TRBV27 combines with J gene TRBJ1-5; TRBD1 might be the D (5 bases). Germline V lookup: CDR1 MNHEY, CDR2 SMNVEV (reference sequence). The CDR3 is 15 amino acids. The V end was cut by 2 bases, the J end by 2 bases, with 10 bases between. In DNA, the CDR3 is TGTGCCAGCAGTTTAGGCCCCAGGGGCAATCAGCCCCAGCATTTT. It specifies CASSLGPRGNQPQHF.

This clonotype was recorded a few times. The chain has TRBV5-1 and TRBJ2-7; TRBD1 might be the D (6 bases). Germline V lookup: CDR1 SGHRS, CDR2 YFSETQ. This CDR3 has 14 amino acids. The germline V and J ends were trimmed by 3 bases and 7 bases, with 17 bases remaining between them. The CDR3 region has the DNA TGCGCCAGCAGCTCCCAGGGGACAATGGGGGAGCAGTACTTC. Protein: CASSSQGTMGEQYF.

J is TRBJ1-6 and V is TRBV7-2, with D hard to call. V lost 2 bases to trimming and J lost 8 bases, with 19 bases between them. Germline values: CDR1 SGHTA, CDR2 FQGNSA. This CDR3 region has 17 residues. Here the CDR3 DNA reads TGTGCCAGCAGCTTAAACCGAGGCCTAGTCCCCTATTCACCCCTCCACTTT. It encodes CASSLNRGLVPYSPLHF.

This chain uses TRBV28 with TRBJ1-2, with 7 bases identical to TRBD1. The V segment lost 5 bases and the J segment 3 bases; nucleotides outside the gene matches: 3. The CDR3 runs to 13 residues. CDR1 is MDHEN, CDR2 SYDVKM, per germline. Here the CDR3 DNA reads TGTGCCAGCAGTCGAGGGGGCGACTATGGCTACACCTTC. It yields the protein CASSRGGDYGYTF.

This clonotype was counted at least ten times. The chain has TRBV4-3 and TRBJ2-5; D unclear. Trimming took off 0 bases at V and 2 bases at J, with 7 bases between the two ends. This CDR3 is built from 14 residues. CDR1 is LGHNA, CDR2 YSLEER, per germline. In DNA, the CDR3 is TGCGCCAGCAGCCAAGACAGCCGACAAGAGACCCAGTACTTC. Encoded protein: CASSQDSRQETQYF.

This clonotype was observed a handful of times. This rearrangement joins TRBV5-6 to TRBJ1-1; D not certain. Germline V gene data show CDR1 as SGHDT and CDR2 as YYEEEE. Trimming shortened V by 2 bases and J by 6 bases, and 17 bases separated the two germline ends. This CDR3 contains 15 residues. The DNA of the CDR3 is TGTGCCAGCAGCTTTGACGGAGGGCTTTCCCCTGAAGCTTTCTTT. As protein: CASSFDGGLSPEAFF.

This clonotype was seen more than once but under ten times. The V and J genes are TRBV29-1 and TRBJ2-6; no firm D call. The CDR3 extends over 15 amino acids. Trimming left V 2 bases short and J 1 base short, with 9 bases between. Germline V lookup: CDR1 SQVTM, CDR2 ANQGSEA. This CDR3 reads CSVETGQSGANVLTF. Written as DNA, the CDR3 is TGCAGCGTTGAAACGGGCCAGTCTGGGGCCAACGTCCTGACTTTC.

This clonotype was seen ten or more times. The CDR3, as DNA: TGCAGTGCAAGTGAGGTGGTTAGTGGAAACACCATATATTTT. Translating gives CSASEVVSGNTIYF. The gene calls are TRBV20-1 and TRBJ1-3, with D unclear. Trimming took off 6 bases at V and 3 bases at J, with 15 bases between the two ends. The CDR3 totals 14 residues. From germline, CDR1 is DFQATT and CDR2 SNEGSKA (reference sequence).